This record concerns one T cell receptor beta chain sequence. Antigen unknown. Specified time point: recipient sample about 28 days before transplant, after cytoreduction. Samples: about 28 days before transplant, then days 30, 100 and 180 after. The CDR3 consists of 17 residues. Germline V gives CDR1 MGHDK, CDR2 SYGVNS. V shed 1 base and J shed 4 bases, with 19 bases lying between them. The sample comes from a study of T cell clonotyping in hematopoietic cell transplantation. Study information: Cytoreduction preceded collection of pretransplant recipient samples. Study-wide findings and caveats: Pathologically expanded recipient clonotypes increased progressively from day 30 to day 180 as diversity fell.

The data were produced by immunoSEQ multiplex PCR, yet TCRdb's version contains in-frame clones alone and is incomplete. The sample yields 45,000 to 60,000 clones, over 75% seen once. This rearrangement joins TRBV25-1 to TRBJ1-1; D remains ambiguous. This TCR was sampled from a man between 60 and 75 years old with biphenotypic leukemia. Some clones in this sample may be carry-over from other donors' samples. This specimen was peripheral blood mononuclear cells, taken before stem cell transplant. The CDR3 sequence: CASSEFGEPLISTEAFF. CDR3 nucleotides: TGTGCCAGCAGTGAATTCGGAGAGCCCTTGATTAGCACTGAAGCTTTCTTT.